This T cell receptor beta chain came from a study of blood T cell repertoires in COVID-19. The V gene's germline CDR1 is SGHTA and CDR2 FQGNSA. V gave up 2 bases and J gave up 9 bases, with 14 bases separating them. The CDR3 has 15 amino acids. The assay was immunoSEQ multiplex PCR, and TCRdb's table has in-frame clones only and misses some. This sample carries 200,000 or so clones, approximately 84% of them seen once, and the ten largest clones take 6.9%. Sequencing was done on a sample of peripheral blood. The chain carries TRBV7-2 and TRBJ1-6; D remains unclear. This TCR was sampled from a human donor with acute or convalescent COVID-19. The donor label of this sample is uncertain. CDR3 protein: CASSLSSVPGSPLHF. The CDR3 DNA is TGTGCCAGCAGCTTAAGTTCCGTCCCGGGTTCACCCCTCCACTTT.